This TCR beta chain was recovered during a study of cytomegalovirus exposure and HLA in healthy donors. In the study overall: Within an early data release were tens of millions of unique TCRs drawn from HLA-typed donors. Study observations and caveats: As a later analysis showed, a missense DCLRE1C variant was linked to trimming of TCR beta V- and J-genes. Most TCR sequences were seen very rarely across donors, but some public TCRs occurred in many. Cytomegalovirus-associated TCR beta chains were listed, numbering 164.

Amplification used 60 Vbeta primers and 13 Jbeta primers. The protocol was immunoSEQ multiplex PCR, while the TCRdb copy is restricted to in-frame clones and leaves out a portion. The profile covers 140,000 or so clones, with roughly 62% appearing a single time and around 1.9% taken by the ten largest. A few counts support this clone. Its antigen remains unidentified. Germline CDR1 is SEHNR and CDR2 is FQNEAQ (reference sequence). V dropped 4 bases and J dropped 2; count of bases not matched to a gene: 11. This CDR3 contains 16 residues. Sequencing input: PBMCs. The rearrangement joins TRBV7-9 to TRBJ2-7; 7 bases align to TRBD1. The TCR comes from a male donor in good health and CMV-seronegative. CDR3 loop: CASSSTSGTVTYEQYF. CDR3 in DNA: TGTGCCAGCAGCTCCACTTCCGGGACAGTGACCTACGAGCAGTACTTC.